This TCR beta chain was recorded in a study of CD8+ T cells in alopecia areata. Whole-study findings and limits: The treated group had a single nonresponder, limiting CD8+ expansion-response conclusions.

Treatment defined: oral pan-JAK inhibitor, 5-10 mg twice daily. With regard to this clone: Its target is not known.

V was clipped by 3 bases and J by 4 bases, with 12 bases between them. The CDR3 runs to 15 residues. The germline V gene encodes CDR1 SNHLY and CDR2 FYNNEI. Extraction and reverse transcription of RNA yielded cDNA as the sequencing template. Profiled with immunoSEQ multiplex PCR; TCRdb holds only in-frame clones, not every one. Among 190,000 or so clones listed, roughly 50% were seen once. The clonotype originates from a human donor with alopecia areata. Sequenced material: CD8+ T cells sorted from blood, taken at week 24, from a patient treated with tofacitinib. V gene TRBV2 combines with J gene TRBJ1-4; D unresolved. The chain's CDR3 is CASSEVGDHNEKLFF. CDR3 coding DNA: TGTGCCAGCAGTGAGGTCGGAGACCATAATGAAAAACTGTTTTTT. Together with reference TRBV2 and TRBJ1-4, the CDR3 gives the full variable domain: EPEVTQTPSHQVTQMGQEVILRCVPISNHLYFYWYRQILGQKVEFLVSFYNNEISEKSEIFDDQFSVERPDGSNFTLKIRSTKLEDSAMYFCASSEVGDHNEKLFFGSGTQLSVL.